Ten or more counts support the clone carrying this T cell receptor (beta chain). Its target is not known. This sample was included in a study of T-cell memory formation after mild COVID-19. Across the study: Across donors, TCR clusters were largely donor specific. Study-wide findings and caveats: CM and EM subsets held most contracting CD4+ clones; EMRA held CD8+ ones. The second-wave clones peaking on day 37 were not confirmed as SARS-CoV-2-specific. Pre-infection memory held some responding clones, suggesting pre-existing cross-reactive T cells responded.

TCRdb reprocessed the 5' RACE reads via MiXCR and lists one record per CDR3 protein. The sample includes about 14,000 distinct CDR3 sequences, roughly 19% of them seen just once. The CDR3 runs 14 residues. Germline trimming cut 0 bases from V and 3 bases from J; bases unmatched to any gene: 3. CDR1 is SGHRS and CDR2 is YFSETQ in the germline V gene. The chain links TRBV5-1 to TRBJ2-7, with 7 bases that match TRBD1. Sample: PBMCs or a T cell subset sorted from them (not recorded which). This clonotype was obtained from an adult woman who had mild COVID-19 (a few samples of this study predate the infection). Cell type and time point are not known. Here the CDR3 DNA reads TGCGCCAGCAGCTTGGAGGGGGCGTACTACGAGCAGTACTTC. Residues: CASSLEGAYYEQYF. Full variable domain (remainder filled in from reference TRBV5-1 and TRBJ2-7): KAGVTQTPRYLIKTRGQQVTLSCSPISGHRSVSWYQQTPGQGLQFLFEYFSETQRNKGNFPGRFSGRQFSNSRSEMNVSTLELGDSALYLCASSLEGAYYEQYFGPGTRLTVT.